Below, 32 T cell receptor beta chains from the same sample are listed, as sequenced in a study of cytomegalovirus exposure and HLA in healthy donors. The PCR was carried out with 60 Vbeta primers and 13 Jbeta primers. The table came from immunoSEQ multiplex PCR; TCRdb's copy has only in-frame clones and leaves some out. This table has 90,000 to 110,000 clones, 80% to 85% appearing once. The sample taken for sequencing was PBMCs. These receptors were taken from a young man in good health and CMV-seropositive.

This clone was seen more than once but under ten times. V gene TRBV6-1 combines with J gene TRBJ1-4, with D hard to call. The CDR3 loop spans 13 amino acids. CDR1 MNHNS and CDR2 SASEGT come from the germline V gene. The V and J ends lost 3 bases and 7 bases respectively, with 9 bases between them. The DNA for the CDR3 is TGTGCCAGCAGTGACAGGCTTTCTGAAAAACTGTTTTTT. Translation gives CASSDRLSEKLFF.

V is TRBV5-1 and J is TRBJ2-6, with a possible D match to TRBD1 (6 bases). Germline CDR1 SGHRS, CDR2 YFSETQ. The germline V and J ends were trimmed by 0 bases and 2 bases, with 6 bases remaining between them. This CDR3 spans 15 amino acids. The CDR3 loop is CASSLGTAGANVLTF. CDR3 nucleotides: TGCGCCAGCAGCTTGGGGACAGCTGGGGCCAACGTCCTGACTTTC.

The genes are TRBV13 and TRBJ2-7, with 7 bases lining up with TRBD1. In germline, CDR1 is PRHDT, CDR2 FYEKMQ (reference sequence). There are 14 residues in the CDR3. The J segment lost 1 base and the V segment lost 5 bases, leaving 5 bases of the junction unmatched. CDR3 sequence: CASSTRQGSYEQYF. CDR3 in DNA: TGTGCCAGCAGCACCCGACAGGGTTCCTACGAGCAGTACTTC.

The rearrangement links TRBV5-1 to TRBJ2-1, with no clear D. With 0 bases removed from V and 6 bases from J, the gap between germline ends came to 13 bases. CDR3 length equals 15 residues. Germline values: CDR1 SGHRS, CDR2 YFSETQ. CDR3 amino acids: CASSLAIGVPNEQFF. The DNA of the CDR3 is TGCGCCAGCAGCTTGGCCATTGGAGTACCCAATGAGCAGTTCTTC.

This chain uses TRBV4-3 with TRBJ1-1; no clear D gene. The V gene lost 0 bases and the J gene lost 0 bases, with 11 bases spanning the gap. CDR1 LGHNA and CDR2 YSLEER come from the germline V gene. The CDR3 is 16 residues long. As DNA, the CDR3 is TGCGCCAGCAGCCAAGATTTCGGTAGCTTGAACACTGAAGCTTTCTTT. It translates to CASSQDFGSLNTEAFF.

Only one count was recorded for this clone. The chain links TRBV28 to TRBJ1-4; TRBD1 agrees at 7 bases. The germline CDR1 and CDR2 sequences are MDHEN and SYDVKM. The V and J ends lost 6 bases and 3 bases, in that order; junction bases with no gene match: 7. This CDR3 comprises 15 residues. For the CDR3, the DNA is TGTGCCAGCAGCCTCAGGGGGGCGCCTAATGAAAAACTGTTTTTT. Translating gives CASSLRGAPNEKLFF.

The chain links TRBV30 to TRBJ2-7, with 8 bases matching TRBD1. With V trimmed by 3 bases and J by 1 base, 11 bases remained unmatched. Germline V gives CDR1 GTSNPN, CDR2 SVGIG (reference sequence). The CDR3 is 16 amino acids. The CDR3 nucleotides are TGTGCCTGGAGGGAATCAGGGGGCAGGACATCCTACGAGCAGTACTTC. As protein: CAWRESGGRTSYEQYF.

This clone turned up a few times. This rearrangement joins TRBV2 to TRBJ1-6; the D is unclear. CDR3 size: 16 residues. CDR1 is SNHLY, CDR2 FYNNEI, per germline. Between the trimmed V and J ends, which lost 1 base and 10 bases, there was a span of 17 bases. The CDR3 loop is CASSEGLNRVGSPLHF. CDR3 coding DNA: TGTGCCAGCAGTGAAGGTTTGAATCGGGTAGGATCACCCCTCCACTTT.

The DNA for the CDR3 is TGCGCCAGCAGCTTGGGGTCAGGGTCCACCTACGAGCAGTACTTC. Translating gives CASSLGSGSTYEQYF. This chain uses TRBV5-1 with TRBJ2-7; D is possibly TRBD1 (5 bases). Between the trimmed V and J ends, which lost 0 bases and 2 bases, there was a span of 12 bases. The CDR3 is made up of 15 amino acids. Germline CDR1 reads SGHRS; CDR2 reads YFSETQ.

This chain joins TRBV6-5 and TRBJ1-3; D possibly corresponds to TRBD1 (6 bases). The germline gives CDR1 MNHEY, CDR2 SVGAGI. V dropped 2 bases and J dropped 2 bases, with 10 bases sitting between them. This CDR3 has 15 residues. This CDR3 reads CASSYGRGPGNTIYF. The CDR3 DNA follows: TGTGCCAGCAGTTACGGGCGGGGGCCTGGAAACACCATATATTTT.

V gene TRBV7-2 combines with J gene TRBJ2-5; the D gene is possibly TRBD1 (6 bases). This CDR3 region has 11 residues. The germline V gene encodes CDR1 SGHTA and CDR2 FQGNSA. V lost 5 bases to trimming and J lost 10 bases, with 11 bases between them. Here the CDR3 DNA reads TGTGCCAGCAGCGCACAGGGCGACCAGTACTTC. It codes for CASSAQGDQYF.

The chain employs TRBV7-9 and TRBJ1-4; D is possibly TRBD1 (5 bases). The CDR3 covers 17 residues. Trimming shortened V by 5 bases and J by 4 bases, and 20 bases separated the two germline ends. The V gene's germline CDR1 is SEHNR and CDR2 FQNEAQ (reference sequence). The DNA for the CDR3 is TGTGCCAGCAGCGGAAGTACAGGCCCCTCTTTTAATGAAAAACTGTTTTTT. This codes for CASSGSTGPSFNEKLFF.

The rearrangement joins TRBV28 to TRBJ2-3, with D possibly TRBD2 on 5 matching bases. This CDR3 comprises 15 residues. Trimming shortened V by 4 bases and J by 3 bases, and 14 bases separated the two germline ends. The V gene's germline CDR1 is MDHEN and CDR2 SYDVKM. CDR3 region: CASSSPGTRTDTQYF. Written as DNA, the CDR3 is TGTGCCAGCAGTTCACCGGGAACTAGGACAGATACGCAGTATTTT.

V usage is TRBV10-1 and J usage is TRBJ2-1, with 10 bases lining up with TRBD1. Looked up from germline, CDR1 is WNHNN and CDR2 is SYGVQD (reference sequence). There are 19 residues in the CDR3. V trimming: 5 bases; J trimming: 5 bases; junction bases outside the gene matches: 18. CDR3: CASSRTFDRGRGLDNEQFF. The CDR3 DNA follows: TGCGCCAGCAGTCGGACCTTCGACAGGGGGCGCGGTCTGGACAATGAGCAGTTCTTC.

The V and J genes are TRBV4-1 and TRBJ2-1; TRBD2 aligns across 9 bases. CDR3 size: 16 residues. Germline V gene sequence: CDR1 MGHRA, CDR2 YSYEKL. V shed 0 bases and J 4 bases; nucleotides not matched to a gene: 4. CDR3 in amino acids: CASSQEIAGVYNEQFF. CDR3 sequence (DNA): TGCGCCAGCAGCCAAGAGATAGCGGGGGTTTACAATGAGCAGTTCTTC.

CDR3 amino acids: CAYDGDRSLTGANVLTF. The CDR3, as DNA: TGTGCCTACGACGGGGACAGGAGCCTAACTGGGGCCAACGTCCTGACTTTC. The rearrangement joins TRBV30 to TRBJ2-6; 8 nucleotides agree with TRBD1. Germline V gene data show CDR1 as GTSNPN and CDR2 as SVGIG (reference sequence). Trimming removed 7 bases from V and 2 bases from J; junction bases left unmatched: 13. The CDR3 totals 17 residues.

CDR3 sequence: CASSQVGAGIRELFF. Here the CDR3 DNA reads TGCGCCAGCAGCCAAGTGGGGGCGGGCATCCGGGAGCTGTTTTTT. V usage is TRBV4-3 and J usage is TRBJ2-2; tentatively, D is TRBD1 (6 bases). The CDR3 extends over 15 amino acids. CDR1 and CDR2 from the germline V gene are LGHNA and YSLEER. The V gene lost 1 base and the J gene lost 9 bases, with 15 bases spanning the gap.

The chain combines TRBV30 with TRBJ2-5; 8 positions agree with TRBD1. The end of the DNA fits TRBJ2-7 better, so the J call may be wrong. The CDR3 runs 13 residues. Germline lookup yields CDR1 GTSNPN and CDR2 SVGIG (reference sequence). The CDR3 DNA sequence: TGTGCCTGGACGTCAGGGGGCTGGAACGAGCAGTACTTC. Amino acid sequence: CAWTSGGWNEQYF.

The chain joins TRBV19 to TRBJ2-7; D perhaps matches TRBD1 (6 bases). Per germline, CDR1 LNHDA and CDR2 SQIVND (reference sequence). V lost 4 bases, J lost 0 bases, and 13 bases lay in between. This CDR3 spans 15 amino acids. The CDR3 reads CASSSLPGASYEQYF. The CDR3 DNA reads as TGTGCCAGTAGTAGCCTCCCAGGGGCCTCCTACGAGCAGTACTTC.

J is TRBJ2-7 and V is TRBV7-2; 7 bases line up with TRBD1. This CDR3 comprises 14 residues. After removal of 3 bases from V and 2 bases from J, the junction contained 4 bases not matched to a gene. Germline lookup yields CDR1 SGHTA and CDR2 FQGNSA. CDR3 nucleotides: TGTGCCAGCAGCTTGGGACAGAGGACCTACGAGCAGTACTTC. Translated: CASSLGQRTYEQYF.

This clone was detected only a few times. The sample contains more than one DNA sequence encoding this CDR3. Here the CDR3 DNA reads TGTGCCAGCAGCTTAGTCTCGAGAACCTACGAGCAGTACTTC. The encoded protein is CASSLVSRTYEQYF. J is TRBJ2-5 and V is TRBV7-2; D remains unclear. The J call is in doubt because the DNA end fits TRBJ2-7 better. The CDR3 runs 14 residues. Germline loops: CDR1 SGHTA, CDR2 FQGNSA.

CDR3 residues: CASRMGTGDYGYTF. Written as DNA, the CDR3 is TGTGCCAGCAGGATGGGGACAGGGGACTATGGCTACACCTTC. V gene TRBV2 combines with J gene TRBJ1-2; 10 bases match TRBD1. This CDR3 comprises 14 residues. Germline CDR1 is SNHLY and CDR2 is FYNNEI. After removal of 6 bases from V and 3 bases from J, the junction contained 4 bases not matched to a gene.

V gene TRBV14 combines with J gene TRBJ1-2; 10 bases map to TRBD1. The trim removed 4 bases at V and 4 bases at J, leaving 6 bases unmatched. Germline CDR1 is SGHDN and CDR2 is FVKESK. The CDR3 has 15 amino acids. CDR3 sequence (DNA): TGTGCCAGCAGCCCACCGGGACAGGGGATCTATGGCTACACCTTC. It yields the protein CASSPPGQGIYGYTF.

The CDR3, as DNA: TGTGCCAGCAGTTGGGCGGGGGGGTCGGACAATCAGCCCCAGCATTTT. Translation gives CASSWAGGSDNQPQHF. The chain has TRBV6-6 and TRBJ1-5; weak D call: TRBD1 (5 bases). The germline V and J ends were trimmed by 4 bases and 3 bases, with 16 bases remaining between them. The CDR3 covers 16 residues. CDR1 and CDR2 from the germline V gene are MNHNY and SVGAGI (reference sequence).

This chain connects TRBV28 to TRBJ1-2; D is possibly TRBD1 (6 bases). Germline V lookup: CDR1 MDHEN, CDR2 SYDVKM. Trimming took 3 bases from V and 7 from J, leaving 18 bases between them. The CDR3 extends over 15 amino acids. CDR3 region: CASSFQSQGRGGYTF. The CDR3 DNA is TGTGCCAGCAGTTTTCAGTCCCAGGGGAGGGGTGGCTACACCTTC.

This sequence joins TRBV5-5 and TRBJ2-7, with D possibly matching TRBD1 (5 bases). Trimming stripped 0 bases from V and 2 bases from J, with 9 bases between. Per germline, CDR1 SGHKS and CDR2 YYEKEE (reference sequence). The CDR3 covers 14 residues. The CDR3 loop reads CASSLGQHTYEQYF. As DNA, the CDR3 is TGTGCCAGCAGCTTGGGACAGCATACCTACGAGCAGTACTTC.

The chain combines TRBV6-1 with TRBJ2-5; 7 bases fit TRBD1. With the DNA end fitting TRBJ2-7 better, the J assignment may be wrong. The CDR3 length is 15 residues. The germline CDR1 and CDR2 sequences are MNHNS and SASEGT. CDR3 bases: TGTGCCAGCAGTGAAATGGGACAGCATTCCTACGAGCAGTACTTC. Its translation is CASSEMGQHSYEQYF.

About this clone itself: Its ends do not fully match the called genes, so a read error is possible. The CDR3 loop reads CASSPGLAGRHYNEQFF. The CDR3, as DNA: TGTGCTAGCAGCCCTGGACTAGCGGGGCGCCACTACAATGAGCAGTTCTTC. The chain combines TRBV7-7 with TRBJ2-1; 12 bases are a match to TRBD2. CDR3 size: 17 residues. Per the germline V gene, CDR1 is SSHAT and CDR2 is FNYEAQ (reference sequence). Variable domain in full (rest from reference TRBV7-7 and TRBJ2-1): GAGVSQSPRYKVTKRGQDVTLRCDPISSHATLYWYQQALGQGPEFLTYFNYEAQPDKSGLPSDRFSAERPEGSISTLTIQRTEQRDSAMYRCASSPGLAGRHYNEQFFGPGTRLTVL.

The V and J genes are TRBV2 and TRBJ2-7, with TRBD2 as a possible D gene (6 bases). In germline, CDR1 is SNHLY, CDR2 FYNNEI. Trimming shortened V by 7 bases and J by 5 bases, and 6 bases separated the two germline ends. CDR3 length: 10 residues. CDR3 coding DNA: TGTGCCAGCATAGCGGACGAGCAGTACTTC. It encodes CASIADEQYF.

The CDR3, as DNA: TGTGCAAGTCGCTTATGTCCCGGCCGGGCAGGGAGGGTTGTGTATGGCTACACCTTC. Its protein product is CASRLCPGRAGRVVYGYTF. The V gene is TRBV12-2, the J gene TRBJ1-2. TRBV12-2 corresponds to a pseudogene. CDR3 length: 19 residues.

This clone was seen a few times. The chain combines TRBV2 with TRBJ1-3, with 7 nucleotides matching TRBD1. V shed 1 base, J shed 0 bases, and the junction held 3 bases outside the gene matches. The CDR3 extends over 16 amino acids. Germline V gene sequence: CDR1 SNHLY, CDR2 FYNNEI. For the CDR3, the DNA is TGTGCCAGCAGTGAAGGACAGGGTAACTCTGGAAACACCATATATTTT. This translates into CASSEGQGNSGNTIYF.

This sequence joins TRBV6-6 and TRBJ1-2; 7 nucleotides agree with TRBD1. The CDR3 is 12 residues long. The J segment lost 9 bases and the V segment lost 11 bases, leaving 12 bases of the junction unmatched. Per the germline V gene, CDR1 is MNHNY and CDR2 is SVGAGI (reference sequence). In nucleotides, the CDR3 is TGTGCCGCGGGACAGCCCGCCGGAAGCTACACCTTC. As protein: CAAGQPAGSYTF.